The 20 T cell receptor beta chains presented below share a single source sample, sequenced in a study of T-cell reconstitution after alpha-beta-depleted transplantation in children. The TCRbeta library incorporated unique molecular identifiers. TCRdb re-called the PCR reads with MiXCR, one entry per CDR3 protein. There are about 310,000 distinct CDR3 sequences in the sample; around 25% occur only once, and 9.5% to 12% lies in the top ten. The source material was PBMCs, mostly from graft donor cells, sampled 180 days after TCRalphabeta/CD19-depleted stem cell transplant. These receptors were taken from a male patient between 10 and 17 years old who had a stem cell transplant for acute lymphoblastic leukemia, so the T cells may come from the graft donor.

This chain uses TRBV27 with TRBJ2-1, with D possibly matching TRBD2 (5 bases). V gave up 6 bases and J gave up 6 bases, with 15 bases separating them. The germline V gene has CDR1 MNHEY and CDR2 SMNVEV (reference sequence). The CDR3 totals 14 residues. CDR3 bases: TGTGCCAGCAGAGAGGGAGCGGTGCCCAATGAGCAGTTCTTC. Its translation: CASREGAVPNEQFF.

In this sample, this clonotype turned up a few times. The chain carries TRBV4-1 and TRBJ2-2; TRBD2 matches at 7 bases. The CDR3 spans 15 residues. With 2 bases clipped from V and 5 bases from J, the junction kept 5 bases outside the gene matches. Germline CDR1 is MGHRA and CDR2 is YSYEKL. The CDR3, as DNA: TGCGCCAGCAGCCAAAGAGGGAGGGGTACCGGGGAGCTGTTTTTT. Translating it yields CASSQRGRGTGELFF.

V is TRBV5-1 and J is TRBJ2-3; 12 positions agree with TRBD2. The trim removed 1 base at V and 2 bases at J, leaving 5 bases unmatched. There are 17 residues in the CDR3. Germline-derived CDR1 and CDR2 are SGHRS and YFSETQ. CDR3 nucleotide sequence: TGCGCCAGCAGCTTGCCCCTAGCGGGAGGGTCCACAGATACGCAGTATTTT. It translates to CASSLPLAGGSTDTQYF.

V is TRBV2 and J is TRBJ2-3; TRBD2 might be the D (6 bases). Trimming took off 8 bases at V and 5 bases at J, with 11 bases between the two ends. The CDR3 covers 12 residues. Germline lookup yields CDR1 SNHLY and CDR2 FYNNEI. In nucleotides, the CDR3 is TGTGCCAGCGGCCGGGAGCTAGATACGCAGTATTTT. Its translation: CASGRELDTQYF. Looking up the rest from reference TRBV2 and TRBJ2-3 gives the full variable domain: EPEVTQTPSHQVTQMGQEVILRCVPISNHLYFYWYRQILGQKVEFLVSFYNNEISEKSEIFDDQFSVERPDGSNFTLKIRSTKLEDSAMYFCASGRELDTQYFGPGTRLTVL.

There are a few counts of this clonotype. CDR3 nucleotides: TGCGCCAGCAGCCTTCGGGACAGCACTGAAGCTTTCTTT. Encoded protein: CASSLRDSTEAFF. The rearrangement joins TRBV5-1 to TRBJ1-1; 7 bases are shared with TRBD1. J was trimmed by 4 bases and V by 4 bases; bases with no gene match: 4. The CDR3 runs 13 residues. In germline, CDR1 is SGHRS, CDR2 YFSETQ.

This clonotype has only a few counts. J is TRBJ1-5 and V is TRBV4-1, with TRBD1 identical over 8 bases. With 6 bases clipped from V and 3 bases from J, the junction kept 10 bases outside the gene matches. The CDR3 runs to 16 residues. Germline CDR1 reads MGHRA; CDR2 reads YSYEKL. DNA of the CDR3: TGCGCCAGCAGGGCCGGGACAGGAGGTTTCAATCAGCCCCAGCATTTT. This encodes CASRAGTGGFNQPQHF.

The J gene is TRBJ1-2, the V gene TRBV5-1; no clear D gene. The CDR3 spans 13 residues. V was clipped by 1 base and J by 7 bases, with 11 bases between them. Germline V lookup: CDR1 SGHRS, CDR2 YFSETQ. The CDR3 coding sequence is TGCGCCAGCAGCTTGTTCGAGACTATTGGCTACACCTTC. Translation gives CASSLFETIGYTF.

The J gene is TRBJ1-4, the V gene TRBV6-5; D ambiguous. This CDR3 is built from 13 residues. V was pared by 4 bases and J by 4 bases, with 7 bases between. Germline values: CDR1 MNHEY, CDR2 SVGAGI. CDR3 DNA sequence: TGTGCCAGCAGTTTCCAGAATAATGAAAAACTGTTTTTT. Translated, it gives CASSFQNNEKLFF.

This clonotype was found a few times. This chain links TRBV7-6 with TRBJ2-7; TRBD2 aligns across 7 bases. Germline loops: CDR1 SGHVS, CDR2 FNYEAQ. The V segment lost 4 bases and the J segment 4 bases; nucleotides outside the gene matches: 7. CDR3 length: 14 residues. CDR3 residues: CASSSGRRGYEQYF. CDR3 nucleotide sequence: TGTGCCAGCAGCTCCGGTAGGCGGGGGTACGAGCAGTACTTC.

This clonotype was observed a handful of times. The chain couples TRBV15 to TRBJ2-7; no firm D call. The CDR3 totals 16 residues. Germline V lookup: CDR1 LNHNV, CDR2 YYDKDF (reference sequence). V dropped 5 bases and J dropped 3 bases, with 20 bases sitting between them. The CDR3: CATSDQWSALYYEQYF. The CDR3 nucleotides read TGTGCCACCAGCGATCAATGGAGCGCGCTCTACTACGAGCAGTACTTC.

This clonotype was detected a few times. The chain is built from TRBV18 and TRBJ2-1, with 11 bases fitting TRBD2. There are 15 residues in the CDR3. The trim removed 6 bases at V and 7 bases at J, leaving 8 bases unmatched. Looked up from germline, CDR1 is KGHSH and CDR2 is LQKENI. The DNA of the CDR3 is TGTGCCAGCTCCCTACTAGCGGGAGAAGGGAATGAGCAGTTCTTC. This gives the protein CASSLLAGEGNEQFF. The full variable domain, completed using reference TRBV18 and TRBJ2-1, is NAGVMQNPRHLVRRRGQEARLRCSPMKGHSHVYWYRQLPEEGLKFMVYLQKENIIDESGMPKERFSAEFPKEGPSILRIQQVVRGDSAAYFCASSLLAGEGNEQFFGPGTRLTVL.

V gene TRBV18 combines with J gene TRBJ2-3; a weak D match, TRBD1 (5 bases). The V end was cut by 4 bases, the J end by 2 bases, with 13 bases between. This CDR3 has 15 amino acids. Germline lookup yields CDR1 KGHSH and CDR2 LQKENI. This chain's CDR3 is CASSLRQPLTDTQYF. In DNA, the CDR3 is TGTGCCAGCTCACTCCGACAGCCCCTCACAGATACGCAGTATTTT.

In its sample, this clonotype was seen many times. The CDR3 region has the DNA TGCGCCAGCAGCCTTGGACGCGACTCCTACGAGCAGTACTTC. This translates into CASSLGRDSYEQYF. The rearrangement links TRBV5-1 to TRBJ2-7; unclear D gene. Trimming shortened V by 4 bases and J by 0 bases, and 11 bases separated the two germline ends. Germline V CDR1 and CDR2: SGHRS, YFSETQ. The CDR3 length is 14 residues.

The table lists this clonotype with many counts. V usage is TRBV6-6 and J usage is TRBJ1-6; D remains unclear. V dropped 0 bases and J dropped 8 bases, with 5 bases sitting between them. Germline CDR1 reads MNHNY; CDR2 reads SVGAGI (reference sequence). The CDR3 covers 13 residues. The CDR3 bases are TGTGCCAGCAGTTACTCTCTGGATTCACCCCTCCACTTT. Encoded protein: CASSYSLDSPLHF.

CDR3: CASSPRGLAGWARYF. CDR3 nucleotides: TGTGCCAGCAGTCCCCGGGGACTAGCGGGGTGGGCAAGGTACTTC. The genes are TRBV27 and TRBJ2-4; 13 bases map to TRBD2. The V and J ends lost 5 bases and 15 bases, in that order; junction bases with no gene match: 13. The V gene's germline CDR1 is MNHEY and CDR2 SMNVEV (reference sequence). The CDR3 length is 15 residues.

The chain has TRBV10-1 and TRBJ2-7; D tentatively reads TRBD1 or TRBD2 (5 bases each). The germline V gene encodes CDR1 WNHNN and CDR2 SYGVQD (reference sequence). Trimming cost V 4 bases and J 6 bases, with 22 bases left between them. This CDR3 is built from 16 residues. The CDR3 sequence is CASSGPARGRGSEQYF. The DNA of the CDR3 is TGCGCCAGCAGTGGACCGGCGAGGGGAAGAGGCAGCGAGCAGTACTTC.

In the case of this clonotype: Relative to the germline gene, one junction end is altered; a read error may explain this. Here the CDR3 DNA reads TGTGCCACCTGCAGGGCCCCCGGACTAGCGGCCCCACTAGCCAAAAACATTCAGTACTTC. This codes for CATCRAPGLAAPLAKNIQYF. V gene TRBV15 combines with J gene TRBJ2-4; 10 bases fit TRBD2. CDR3 length: 20 amino acids. Germline V gene lookup returns CDR1 LNHNV and CDR2 YYDKDF (reference sequence). Full variable domain (rest looked up from reference TRBV15 and TRBJ2-4): DAMVIQNPRYQVTQFGKPVTLSCSQTLNHNVMYWYQQKSSQAPKLLFHYYDKDFNNEADTPDNFQSRRPNTSFCFLDIRSPGLGDTAMYLCATCRAPGLAAPLAKNIQYFGAGTRLSVL.

This clonotype has a handful of counts. This chain links TRBV20-1 with TRBJ1-4; 7 nucleotides line up with TRBD1. V was clipped by 6 bases and J by 10 bases; unmatched bases: 14. The CDR3 spans 14 residues. Germline-derived CDR1 and CDR2 are DFQATT and SNEGSKA (reference sequence). The CDR3 protein is CSAKTGTAIGKLFF. The CDR3 DNA follows: TGCAGTGCCAAGACCGGGACAGCTATAGGAAAACTGTTTTTT.

The chain has TRBV27 and TRBJ2-1; no clear D gene. Germline V gene sequence: CDR1 MNHEY, CDR2 SMNVEV (reference sequence). This CDR3 region has 13 residues. Trimming left V 6 bases short and J 0 bases short, with 6 bases between. The CDR3 reads CASRTSSYNEQFF. CDR3 coding DNA: TGTGCCAGCAGGACGAGCTCCTACAATGAGCAGTTCTTC.

The V gene is TRBV20-1, the J gene TRBJ2-7, with unresolved D. Germline CDR1 DFQATT, CDR2 SNEGSKA (reference sequence). This CDR3 comprises 11 residues. The V and J ends lost 2 bases and 3 bases respectively, with 5 bases between them. This CDR3 is CSARLNYEQYF. The CDR3 nucleotides read TGCAGTGCTAGATTGAACTACGAGCAGTACTTC.